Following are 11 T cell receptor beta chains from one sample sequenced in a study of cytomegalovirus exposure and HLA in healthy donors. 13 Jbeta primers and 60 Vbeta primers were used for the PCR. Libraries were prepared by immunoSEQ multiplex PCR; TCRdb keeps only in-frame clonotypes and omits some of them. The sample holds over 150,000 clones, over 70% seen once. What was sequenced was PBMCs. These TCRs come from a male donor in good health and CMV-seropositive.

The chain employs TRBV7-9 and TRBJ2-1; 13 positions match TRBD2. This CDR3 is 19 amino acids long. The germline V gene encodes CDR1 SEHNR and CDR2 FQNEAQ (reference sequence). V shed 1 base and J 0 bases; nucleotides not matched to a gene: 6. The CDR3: CASSLVTSGGFSSYNEQFF. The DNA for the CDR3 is TGTGCCAGCAGCTTAGTGACTAGCGGGGGGTTTAGCTCCTACAATGAGCAGTTCTTC.

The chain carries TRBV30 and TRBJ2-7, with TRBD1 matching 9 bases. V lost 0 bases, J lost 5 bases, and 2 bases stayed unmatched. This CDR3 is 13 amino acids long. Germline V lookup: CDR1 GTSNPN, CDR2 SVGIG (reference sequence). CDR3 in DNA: TGTGCCTGGAGTGTGGGACAGGGAAACGAGCAGTACTTC. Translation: CAWSVGQGNEQYF.

The CDR3 here is CASSPGDRAFNQPQHF. Here the CDR3 DNA reads TGTGCCAGCTCACCCGGGGACAGGGCATTCAATCAGCCCCAGCATTTT. This rearrangement joins TRBV18 to TRBJ1-5; 9 nucleotides match TRBD1. CDR3 length: 16 amino acids. Looked up from germline, CDR1 is KGHSH and CDR2 is LQKENI. Trimming at V came to 3 bases and at J to 3 bases, leaving 6 bases not matched to a gene.

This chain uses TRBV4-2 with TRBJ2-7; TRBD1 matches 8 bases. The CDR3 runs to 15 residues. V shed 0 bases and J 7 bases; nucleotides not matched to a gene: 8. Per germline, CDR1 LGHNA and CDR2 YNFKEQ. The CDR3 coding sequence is TGTGCCAGCAGCCAAGAGGGACAGGCCCCTGAGGAGCAGTACTTC. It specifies CASSQEGQAPEEQYF.

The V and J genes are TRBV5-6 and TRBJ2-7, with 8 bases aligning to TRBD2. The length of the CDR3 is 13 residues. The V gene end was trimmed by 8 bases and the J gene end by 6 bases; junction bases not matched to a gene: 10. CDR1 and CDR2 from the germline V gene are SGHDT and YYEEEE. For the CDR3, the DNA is TGTGCCAGTATGTTAGCGGGGCGTATCGAGCAGTACTTC. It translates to CASMLAGRIEQYF.

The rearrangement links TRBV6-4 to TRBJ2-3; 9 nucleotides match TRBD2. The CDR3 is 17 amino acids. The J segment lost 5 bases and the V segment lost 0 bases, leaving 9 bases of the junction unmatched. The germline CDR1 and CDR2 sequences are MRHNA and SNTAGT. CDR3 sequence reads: CASSDSKRGGAKDTQYF. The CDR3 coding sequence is TGTGCCAGCAGTGACTCGAAGCGCGGGGGGGCAAAAGATACGCAGTATTTT.

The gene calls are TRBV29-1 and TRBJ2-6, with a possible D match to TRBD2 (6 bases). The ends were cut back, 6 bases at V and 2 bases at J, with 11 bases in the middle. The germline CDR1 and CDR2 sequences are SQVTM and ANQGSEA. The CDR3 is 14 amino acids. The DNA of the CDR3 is TGCAGCGTCCCCCGGGGGACTGGGGCCAACGTCCTGACTTTC. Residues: CSVPRGTGANVLTF.

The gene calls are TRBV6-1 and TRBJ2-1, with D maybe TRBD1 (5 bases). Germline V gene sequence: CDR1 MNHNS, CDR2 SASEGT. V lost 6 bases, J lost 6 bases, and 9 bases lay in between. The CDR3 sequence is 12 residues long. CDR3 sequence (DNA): TGTGCCAGCAGGCGACAGATCAATGAGCAGTTCTTC. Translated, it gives CASRRQINEQFF.

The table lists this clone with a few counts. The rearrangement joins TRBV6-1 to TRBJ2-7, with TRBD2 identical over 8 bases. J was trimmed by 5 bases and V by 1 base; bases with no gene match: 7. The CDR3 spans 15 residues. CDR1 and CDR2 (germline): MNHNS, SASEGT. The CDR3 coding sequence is TGTGCCAGCAGTGAAGGTCGGGGGGGTGTCGACGAGCAGTACTTC. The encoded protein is CASSEGRGGVDEQYF.

The CDR3 coding sequence is TGTGCCAGTAGTACTATAAGAGGGGAGCTGTTTTTT. Protein sequence: CASSTIRGELFF. The V call is TRBV19, the J call TRBJ2-2; D unresolved. The V and J ends lost 4 bases and 8 bases respectively, with 8 bases between them. Germline V gene lookup returns CDR1 LNHDA and CDR2 SQIVND (reference sequence). The CDR3 extends over 12 amino acids.

Written as DNA, the CDR3 is TGTGCCAGCAGCCTCAGACAGGGACTTAATGAAAAACTGTTTTTT. Its protein is CASSLRQGLNEKLFF. The rearrangement uses TRBV5-4 and TRBJ1-4; TRBD1 aligns across 7 bases. CDR1 and CDR2 from the germline V gene are SGHNT and YYREEE (reference sequence). Trimming took 4 bases from V and 4 from J; bases not matched to a gene: 7. This CDR3 is built from 15 residues.